This T cell receptor beta chain was observed in a study of T cells after yellow fever vaccination. Study-wide results and limits: Among primary-vaccination clones, most reappeared after the booster, at 95% to 96% for CD4 and approximately 88% for CD8.

This clonotype was counted at least ten times. Looked up from germline, CDR1 is SGHTA and CDR2 is FQGNSA. The CDR3 consists of 16 residues. With 7 bases clipped from V and 5 bases from J, the junction kept 12 bases outside the gene matches. TCRdb called the 5' RACE reads again in MiXCR, with one record for every CDR3 protein. The sample has approximately 27,000 distinct CDR3 sequences, 5.5% seen once. This sequence was found in a man younger than 45 who received the YFV17D yellow fever vaccine. The source was PBMCs, either bulk or a sorted T-cell subset (CD4+, CD8+, memory, or dextramer-sorted; not recorded which), collected 15 days after the yellow fever booster vaccination. This chain connects TRBV7-2 to TRBJ2-1, with TRBD1 matching 9 bases. The CDR3 loop reads CASTPTSGTGHNEQFF. The CDR3, as DNA: TGTGCCAGCACTCCTACTTCCGGGACAGGGCACAATGAGCAGTTCTTC.